These T cell receptor beta chains were read from a single sample in a study of T cells in Graves' hyperthyroidism and ophthalmopathy. MiXCR, applied by TCRdb to the multiplex PCR reads, yields one record per CDR3 protein. Here the sample spans a few hundred thousand distinct CDR3 sequences, roughly 15% being singletons. Material: blood. The receptors stem from a woman aged 55-70 years with Graves' ophthalmopathy. The CDR3 runs from the conserved cysteine through the conserved F or W. Fields, in order: V gene, clone size, D gene, J gene, CDR3 DNA, CDR3 protein. A D gene is named only where the DNA matches it firmly. Not every row has a clone size; where given, it reads once, few, many or a size class.

V: TRBV6-2/TRBV6-3
size: -
D: TRBD2
J: TRBJ2-2
DNA: TGTGCCAGCTACGGACTAGCGGGAGCCGGGGAGCTGTTTTTT
CDR3: CASYGLAGAGELFF

V: TRBV7-2
size: many
D: -
J: TRBJ1-1
DNA: TGTGCCAGCAGCTCGGGACCGGACACTGAAGCTTTCTTT
CDR3: CASSSGPDTEAFF

V: TRBV24-1
size: once
D: TRBD2
J: TRBJ2-1
DNA: TGTGCCACCAGTGAGGCGGGAGTAGATTACCACAATGAGCAGTTCTTC
CDR3: CATSEAGVDYHNEQFF

V: TRBV6-1
size: -
D: TRBD1
J: TRBJ2-7
DNA: TGTGCCACCTACCGGGACAGGGGGCGCGAGCAGTACTTC
CDR3: CATYRDRGREQYF

V: TRBV19
size: few
D: -
J: TRBJ1-5
DNA: TGTGCCAGTAGTAGACAGGCCTATCAGCCCCAGCATTTT
CDR3: CASSRQAYQPQHF

V: TRBV7-9
size: many
D: -
J: TRBJ2-7
DNA: TGTGCCAGCAGCTTAGGTGCCCGGAGTGAGCAGTACTTC
CDR3: CASSLGARSEQYF

V: TRBV2
size: -
D: TRBD2
J: TRBJ2-3
DNA: TGTGCCAGCAGGGGGACTAGCGGTGGCACAGATACGCAGTATTTT
CDR3: CASRGTSGGTDTQYF

V: TRBV5-1
size: many
D: -
J: TRBJ2-7
DNA: TGCGCCAGCAGCCCGGACGGAGCGGGCTGGGACGAGCAGTACTTC
CDR3: CASSPDGAGWDEQYF

V: TRBV9
size: few
D: -
J: TRBJ1-3
DNA: TGTGCCAGCAGCGACGACAGGACTGGCCGGAAACGGGGCCCAAACACCATATATTTT
CDR3: CASSDDRTGRKRGPNTIYF

V: TRBV5-1
size: many
D: -
J: TRBJ2-1
DNA: TGCGCCAGCAGCGCTAGGACAGCCTCCTACAATGAGCAGTTCTTC
CDR3: CASSARTASYNEQFF

V: TRBV3-1
size: many
D: -
J: TRBJ2-3
DNA: TGTGCCAGCAGCCGACGGGACATCAGCACAGATACGCAGTATTTT
CDR3: CASSRRDISTDTQYF

V: TRBV29-1
size: -
D: -
J: TRBJ2-7
DNA: TGCAGCGCGGAGAAGCGACTCTACGAGCAGTACTTC
CDR3: CSAEKRLYEQYF

V: TRBV5-1
size: many
D: TRBD1
J: TRBJ2-7
DNA: TGCGCCAGCAGCGCGGGACAGGGGGAGACCTACGAGCAGTACTTC
CDR3: CASSAGQGETYEQYF

V: TRBV2
size: many
D: -
J: TRBJ2-4
DNA: TGTGCCAGCTGCCCCAGGGGTTTAGCCAAAAACATTCAGTACTTC
CDR3: CASCPRGLAKNIQYF

V: TRBV28
size: many
D: TRBD1
J: TRBJ2-7
DNA: TGTGCCAGCAGCCCCCTTGACCGGGACAGGTCTCTCTACGAGCAGTACTTC
CDR3: CASSPLDRDRSLYEQYF

V: TRBV20-1
size: many
D: -
J: TRBJ1-2
DNA: TGCAGTGCCCTGGGGGGTTCGGGCTACACCTTC
CDR3: CSALGGSGYTF

V: TRBV5-1
size: few
D: -
J: TRBJ1-2
DNA: TGCGCCAGCAGAGGGGCAGGAAACTATGGCTACACCTTC
CDR3: CASRGAGNYGYTF

V: TRBV28
size: -
D: TRBD1
J: TRBJ2-3
DNA: TGTGCCAGCAGCCCAGCCAGGGGGCGGCTTCATACGCAGTATTTT
CDR3: CASSPARGRLHTQYF

V: TRBV11-1
size: -
D: TRBD1
J: TRBJ2-2
DNA: TGTGCCAGCAGCTCTCGGACAGGGGGTTTAACCGGGGAGCTGTTTTTT
CDR3: CASSSRTGGLTGELFF

V: TRBV20-1
size: many
D: -
J: TRBJ2-3
DNA: TGCAGTACGCTAGCGAGGCCCACAGATACGCAGTATTTT
CDR3: CSTLARPTDTQYF

V: TRBV27
size: many
D: -
J: TRBJ2-3
DNA: TGTGCCAGCAGCTCTCCGACTCGCCACCTCACAGATACGCAGTATTTT
CDR3: CASSSPTRHLTDTQYF

V: TRBV5-1
size: many
D: TRBD2
J: TRBJ2-1
DNA: TGCGCCAGCAGCCCCCTAGCGGGAGGGCCCGTAGGGCAGTTCTTC
CDR3: CASSPLAGGPVGQFF

V: TRBV3-1
size: few
D: TRBD1
J: TRBJ1-2
DNA: TGTGCCAGCAGCCTCCATGACAGGGGTATCTATGGCTACACCTTC
CDR3: CASSLHDRGIYGYTF

V: TRBV20-1
size: many
D: -
J: TRBJ2-5
DNA: TGCAGTGCCTCGAGGGAGGGAGGGGGGATGGAGACCCAGTACTTC
CDR3: CSASREGGGMETQYF

V: TRBV7-9
size: many
D: -
J: TRBJ2-1
DNA: TGTGCCAGCTCTGGAAGGCGGAATGAGCAGTTCTTC
CDR3: CASSGRRNEQFF

V: TRBV30
size: few
D: -
J: TRBJ1-5
DNA: TGTGCCTGGAGTGTACAGGACAGCAGGAATCAGCCCCAGCATTTT
CDR3: CAWSVQDSRNQPQHF

V: TRBV24-1
size: once
D: -
J: TRBJ1-6
DNA: TGTGCCACCAGTGACCGCGACCATAATTCACCCCTCCACTTT
CDR3: CATSDRDHNSPLHF

V: TRBV13
size: -
D: TRBD1
J: TRBJ2-3
DNA: TGTGCCAGCAGCTTCGGGCAGGGGGAGACAGATACGCAGTATTTT
CDR3: CASSFGQGETDTQYF

V: TRBV10-1
size: many
D: -
J: TRBJ2-5
DNA: TGCGCCAGCAGTCTCGTTGCCGAGTACTTC
CDR3: CASSLVAEYF

V: TRBV20-1
size: many
D: TRBD1
J: TRBJ2-2
DNA: TGCAGTGCGGACAGGGGATGGGACACCGGGGAGCTGTTTTTT
CDR3: CSADRGWDTGELFF

V: TRBV20-1
size: -
D: -
J: TRBJ2-7
DNA: TGCAGTGCTACCGGCCGGGACAAATTTTACGAGCAGTACTTC
CDR3: CSATGRDKFYEQYF

V: TRBV7-9
size: many
D: -
J: TRBJ2-5
DNA: TGTGCCAGCAGCTTAACGCCTAGCCAAGAGACCCAGTACTTC
CDR3: CASSLTPSQETQYF

V: TRBV7-9
size: many
D: -
J: TRBJ2-5
DNA: TGTGCCAGCAGCTTAGCAGAAGGGGGGACCCAGTACTTC
CDR3: CASSLAEGGTQYF

V: TRBV7-3
size: -
D: TRBD2
J: TRBJ2-1
DNA: TGTGCCAGCAGCTTTAGCGGGTACCCCAATGAGCAGTTCTTC
CDR3: CASSFSGYPNEQFF

V: TRBV28
size: few
D: TRBD2
J: TRBJ2-5
DNA: TGTGCCAGCAGTGGAAGACTAGCAGGGCTCCAAGAGACCCAGTACTTC
CDR3: CASSGRLAGLQETQYF

V: TRBV12-3/TRBV12-4
size: -
D: -
J: TRBJ2-2
DNA: TGTGCCAGCAGTGCCGCAGGGATTCCCGGGGAGCTGTTTTTT
CDR3: CASSAAGIPGELFF

V: TRBV24-1
size: few
D: TRBD1
J: TRBJ2-2
DNA: TGTGCCACCAGTGATCCACTCGGGGACAGGGGGTCGGAGCTGTTTTTT
CDR3: CATSDPLGDRGSELFF

V: TRBV20-1
size: many
D: -
J: TRBJ2-3
DNA: TGCAGTGCCTTCGGCGAGACTGTCGCAGATACGCAGTATTTT
CDR3: CSAFGETVADTQYF

V: TRBV7-2
size: -
D: TRBD2
J: TRBJ2-7
DNA: TGTGCCAGCAAACCCGGGACTAGCGAGTCCTACGAGCAGTACTTC
CDR3: CASKPGTSESYEQYF

V: TRBV5-1
size: many
D: TRBD1
J: TRBJ2-1
DNA: TGCGCCAGCAGCTTGGGAGGGACAGTAACCTACAATGAGCAGTTCTTC
CDR3: CASSLGGTVTYNEQFF

V: TRBV6-6
size: few
D: -
J: TRBJ2-5
DNA: TGTGCCAGCAGTTACAGGGATGGGGGAGAGACCCAGTACTTC
CDR3: CASSYRDGGETQYF

V: TRBV7-2
size: -
D: TRBD1
J: TRBJ1-4
DNA: TGTGCCAGCAGCCAGGGACAGGGTAGGGAAAAACTGTTTTTT
CDR3: CASSQGQGREKLFF

V: TRBV15
size: -
D: -
J: TRBJ2-6
DNA: TGTGCCACCAGCGCCCCCGGGACACCCGGGGCCAACGTCCTGACTTTC
CDR3: CATSAPGTPGANVLTF

V: TRBV20-1
size: many
D: -
J: TRBJ1-5
DNA: TGCAGTGCGGGCAGTGGGAGCAATCAGCCCCAGCATTTT
CDR3: CSAGSGSNQPQHF

V: TRBV29-1
size: -
D: TRBD2
J: TRBJ2-2
DNA: TGCAGCGTTGAAGGCCCGGGGAGCGGGAGACTCACCGGGGAGCTGTTTTTT
CDR3: CSVEGPGSGRLTGELFF

V: TRBV20-1
size: -
D: TRBD2
J: TRBJ2-1
DNA: TGCAGTGCTGCTAGCGGGAGGGCCTACAATGAGCAGTTCTTC
CDR3: CSAASGRAYNEQFF

V: TRBV27
size: many
D: TRBD2
J: TRBJ2-7
DNA: TGTGCCAGCAGTTCCGCGGGAGTGTCGTACGAGCAGTACTTC
CDR3: CASSSAGVSYEQYF

V: TRBV19
size: many
D: TRBD1
J: TRBJ1-5
DNA: TGTGCCAGTACCCTGGGACAGGGACTCAATCAGCCCCAGCATTTT
CDR3: CASTLGQGLNQPQHF

V: TRBV12-3/TRBV12-4
size: many
D: -
J: TRBJ2-5
DNA: TGTGCCAGCAGGCCTACTCAGGGAGAGACCCAGTACTTC
CDR3: CASRPTQGETQYF

V: TRBV20-1
size: -
D: TRBD2
J: TRBJ2-1
DNA: TGCAGTGCTAGAGCGTCCGGGACTAGCGGGGTACTCAATGAGCAGTTCTTC
CDR3: CSARASGTSGVLNEQFF

V: TRBV6-1
size: -
D: TRBD1
J: TRBJ2-3
DNA: TGTGCCACTAGGGACAGGGCAACAGATACGCAGTATTTT
CDR3: CATRDRATDTQYF

V: TRBV29-1
size: -
D: TRBD2
J: TRBJ2-1
DNA: TGCAGCGTTGATAGCGGGAGGGCCTCCTACAATGAGCAGTTCTTC
CDR3: CSVDSGRASYNEQFF

V: TRBV7-3
size: many
D: TRBD2
J: TRBJ2-5
DNA: TGTGCCAGCAGCTTATCCGGACTAGCGGGACGGGAGACCCAGTACTTC
CDR3: CASSLSGLAGRETQYF

V: TRBV7-9
size: -
D: -
J: TRBJ2-3
DNA: TGTGCTCCTCAAGGCGGGAGCACAGATACGCAGTATTTT
CDR3: CAPQGGSTDTQYF

V: TRBV20-1
size: many
D: -
J: TRBJ2-5
DNA: TGCAGTGCTAGAGGCGAGCCTTTCGACAGGTATCAAGAGACCCAGTACTTC
CDR3: CSARGEPFDRYQETQYF

V: TRBV6-1
size: once
D: -
J: TRBJ1-3
DNA: TGTGCCAGCAGTCTGACGGCGGGGGCGTCAGGAAACACCATATATTTT
CDR3: CASSLTAGASGNTIYF

V: TRBV7-2
size: -
D: -
J: TRBJ2-5
DNA: TGTGCCAGCAGCCTCCAGGGGCTAGTAAAGGGGGAGACCCAGTACTTC
CDR3: CASSLQGLVKGETQYF

V: TRBV24-1
size: -
D: TRBD1
J: TRBJ2-3
DNA: TGTGCCACCAGTGATGGCCGGACAGGTTTTCGAGATACGCAGTATTTT
CDR3: CATSDGRTGFRDTQYF

V: TRBV7-9
size: many
D: -
J: TRBJ2-3
DNA: TGTGCCAGCAGCTTAACTTGGGGAGTTGTGACAGATACGCAGTATTTT
CDR3: CASSLTWGVVTDTQYF

V: TRBV7-6
size: -
D: TRBD2
J: TRBJ2-1
DNA: TGTGCCAGCAGCTTACCGGCTAGCGGGAACAATGAGCAGTTCTTC
CDR3: CASSLPASGNNEQFF